The subject of this entry is one T cell receptor beta chain. Its antigen is as yet unknown. This CDR3 has 14 residues. Germline V gene lookup returns CDR1 SGHRS and CDR2 YFSETQ. The ends were cut back, 3 bases at V and 0 bases at J, with 9 bases in the middle. The data belong to a study of PD-L1 blockade in urothelial cancer. Study context: Bladder-origin urothelial cancer in males covered most of the roughly 29 patients. A median of roughly 140,000 T cells was found in the blood samples.

Clones were sequenced by immunoSEQ multiplex PCR, and TCRdb holds only the in-frame ones, with some missing. The sample has about 26,000 clones, less than 90% seen once. General study results and limits: In blood sampled pretreatment, TCR clonality below the median predicted better survival.

Each patient presented with locally advanced or metastatic urothelial carcinoma. The V and J genes are TRBV5-1 and TRBJ2-5; D is possibly TRBD1 (6 bases). The TCR comes from a man aged 60-69 years with urothelial cancer. Here the sequenced sample was PBMCs, taken around atezolizumab (anti-PD-L1) treatment. The CDR3, as DNA: TGCGCCAGCAGCTACCGGGACAACCAAGAGACCCAGTACTTC. Its translation is CASSYRDNQETQYF.